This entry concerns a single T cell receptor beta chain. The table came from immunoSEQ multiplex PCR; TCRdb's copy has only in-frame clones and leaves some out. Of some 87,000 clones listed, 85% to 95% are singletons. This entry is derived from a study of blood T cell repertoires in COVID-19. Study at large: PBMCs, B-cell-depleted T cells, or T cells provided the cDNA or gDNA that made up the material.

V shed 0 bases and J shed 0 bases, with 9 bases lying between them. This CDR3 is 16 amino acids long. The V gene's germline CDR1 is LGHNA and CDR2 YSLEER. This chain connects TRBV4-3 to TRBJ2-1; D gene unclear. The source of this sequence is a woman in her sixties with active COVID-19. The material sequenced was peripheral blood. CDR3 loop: CASSQEWSSSYNEQFF. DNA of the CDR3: TGCGCCAGCAGCCAAGAGTGGTCTAGCTCCTACAATGAGCAGTTCTTC.